The present T cell receptor beta chain was sequenced within a study of T cell responses to AZD1222 COVID-19 vaccine. Analyses pooled second doses at about 4 or about 12 weeks. Study conclusions and caveats: In a largely white British group with more females than males, clonal diversity was possibly underestimated.

A note on this clone: Its antigen is not known.

J lost 3 bases, V lost 5 bases, and 10 bases had no gene match. The CDR3 has 16 residues. The germline CDR1 and CDR2 sequences are MNHEY and SVGEGT. Here immunoSEQ multiplex PCR was the method, and the copy in TCRdb shows in-frame clones only, minus some. This sample has around 140,000 clones, with roughly 90% found just once. The TCR originated in an adult who received the AZD1222 COVID-19 vaccine. The sequenced sample was peripheral blood, obtained 28 days after the second AZD1222 dose. V is TRBV6-2 or TRBV6-3 and J is TRBJ1-3; TRBD1 matches 7 bases. Written as DNA, the CDR3 is TGTGCCAGCAGTCCCAGGGGGACAGTTCTTGGAAACACCATATATTTT. Protein product: CASSPRGTVLGNTIYF.